These 18 T cell receptor beta chains originate from one sample sequenced in a study of spatial heterogeneity in lung cancer (dated by TCRdb to the late 2010s). Interpreted using the paper, the time point label stands for: sample taken at primary tumor resection. Libraries were prepared through 5' RACE. For sequencing, a NextSeq 500 was employed. TCRdb trimmed the raw reads at Q25, called clones with MiXCR and kept productive beta chains. Entries that share a CDR3 protein sequence are merged under the most common genes and DNA. The sample table contains around 92,000 distinct CDR3 sequences; only one count was recorded for approximately 12% of them. The biggest ten clones account for about two fifths of the sample. Sequenced here: PBMCs, sampled at surgery. All receptors derive from a male donor with early-stage non-small cell lung cancer.

This clonotype was seen only a few times. This chain joins TRBV12-3 or TRBV12-4 and TRBJ2-7, with 8 bases identical to TRBD1. The V segment lost 6 bases and the J segment 12 bases; nucleotides outside the gene matches: 7. The CDR3 has 11 residues. CDR3 bases: TGTGCCAGCAGCCCAGGACAGGGCGGGTACTTC. Translating gives CASSPGQGGYF.

Many counts were recorded for this clonotype. V usage is TRBV11-1 and J usage is TRBJ2-1, with 9 bases aligning to TRBD1. This CDR3 spans 15 amino acids. Germline CDR1 SGHAT, CDR2 FQDESV (reference sequence). Trimming took 2 bases from V and 5 from J; bases not matched to a gene: 4. The CDR3 DNA reads TGTGCCAGCAGCTTATCCCGGGACAGGGACAATGAGCAGTTCTTC. This sequence encodes CASSLSRDRDNEQFF.

This clonotype was seen a few times. The V call is TRBV5-1, the J call TRBJ1-3; 7 bases fit TRBD1. The V and J ends lost 7 bases and 1 base, in that order; junction bases with no gene match: 11. The CDR3 covers 16 residues. The germline gives CDR1 SGHRS, CDR2 YFSETQ. CDR3 bases: TGCGCCAGCGGAAGACAGGGAATTAGTTCTGGAAACACCATATATTTT. As protein: CASGRQGISSGNTIYF. The complete variable domain, with remaining parts taken from reference TRBV5-1 and TRBJ1-3, reads KAGVTQTPRYLIKTRGQQVTLSCSPISGHRSVSWYQQTPGQGLQFLFEYFSETQRNKGNFPGRFSGRQFSNSRSEMNVSTLELGDSALYLCASGRQGISSGNTIYFGEGSWLTVV.

The chain joins TRBV28 to TRBJ2-1; 9 nucleotides match TRBD1. Germline V gene sequence: CDR1 MDHEN, CDR2 SYDVKM. The CDR3 loop spans 15 amino acids. Trimming at V came to 7 bases and at J to 3 bases, leaving 7 bases not matched to a gene. The CDR3 DNA follows: TGTGCCAGCACCCTTCGGACAGGGGTCTACAATGAGCAGTTCTTC. It is translated as CASTLRTGVYNEQFF.

The rearrangement joins TRBV2 to TRBJ1-1; D unclear. The ends were cut back, 5 bases at V and 8 bases at J, with 9 bases in the middle. The CDR3 length is 11 residues. CDR1 is SNHLY and CDR2 is FYNNEI in the germline V gene. The CDR3 here is CASSMTREAFF. In DNA, the CDR3 is TGTGCCAGCAGTATGACCAGGGAAGCTTTCTTT.

The table lists this clonotype with a few counts. The chain uses TRBV7-2 and TRBJ2-7, with D possibly matching TRBD2 (5 bases). The V gene lost 2 bases and the J gene lost 0 bases, with 11 bases spanning the gap. Germline CDR1 SGHTA, CDR2 FQGNSA. This CDR3 has 15 amino acids. CDR3 amino acids: CASSLKGESSYEQYF. In DNA form, the CDR3 reads TGTGCCAGCAGCTTAAAGGGAGAGAGCTCCTACGAGCAGTACTTC.

The chain links TRBV20-1 to TRBJ1-2; maybe TRBD1 (5 bases). V was pared by 6 bases and J by 2 bases, with 10 bases between. This CDR3 has 12 amino acids. Looked up from germline, CDR1 is DFQATT and CDR2 is SNEGSKA (reference sequence). CDR3: CSAGGKNYGYTF. The CDR3 bases are TGCAGTGCCGGGGGAAAGAACTATGGCTACACCTTC.

The rearrangement joins TRBV29-1 to TRBJ2-1; possible D gene TRBD2, 6 bases. Germline V lookup: CDR1 SQVTM, CDR2 ANQGSEA. The V gene lost 0 bases and the J gene lost 8 bases, with 17 bases spanning the gap. The CDR3 is 15 amino acids. The CDR3: CSVEDFGGGRDEQFF. For the CDR3, the DNA is TGCAGCGTTGAAGATTTCGGGGGAGGTCGAGATGAGCAGTTCTTC.

This clonotype was seen repeatedly, ten times or more. The chain combines TRBV12-3 or TRBV12-4 with TRBJ2-6; either TRBD1 or TRBD2 may fit D (5 bases each). Trimming left V 6 bases short and J 4 bases short, with 13 bases between. The CDR3 sequence is 15 residues long. The CDR3 DNA follows: TGTGCCAGCAGCTTACGGGGCGCCGGGGCCAACGTCCTGACTTTC. Amino acid sequence: CASSLRGAGANVLTF.

The CDR3 region has the DNA TGCAGTGCTACTTACAGGGGATCTCAGCCCCAGCATTTT. Residues: CSATYRGSQPQHF. The chain combines TRBV20-1 with TRBJ1-5; 7 bases agree with TRBD1. With 4 bases clipped from V and 6 bases from J, the junction kept 6 bases outside the gene matches. Per the germline V gene, CDR1 is DFQATT and CDR2 is SNEGSKA (reference sequence). The CDR3 runs 13 residues.

CDR3 protein: CATSALGDEQFF. DNA for the CDR3: TGTGCCACCAGCGCTCTGGGCGATGAGCAGTTCTTC. V usage is TRBV15 and J usage is TRBJ2-1; D unclear. V lost 5 bases, J lost 8 bases, and 10 bases lay in between. Germline CDR1 is LNHNV and CDR2 is YYDKDF (reference sequence). CDR3 length: 12 residues.

This clonotype was detected a few times. The chain recombines TRBV5-1 with TRBJ1-1; D is unclear. Trimming removed 4 bases from V and 0 bases from J, with 10 bases in between. CDR1 and CDR2 from the germline V gene are SGHRS and YFSETQ. The CDR3 has 14 residues. Here the CDR3 reads CASSRGDLNTEAFF. DNA for the CDR3: TGCGCCAGCAGCCGAGGCGACCTGAACACTGAAGCTTTCTTT. The variable domain in full, with the rest retrieved from reference TRBV5-1 and TRBJ1-1, is KAGVTQTPRYLIKTRGQQVTLSCSPISGHRSVSWYQQTPGQGLQFLFEYFSETQRNKGNFPGRFSGRQFSNSRSEMNVSTLELGDSALYLCASSRGDLNTEAFFGQGTRLTVV.

This clonotype has just a few counts. V and J are TRBV5-1 and TRBJ1-2; D is possibly TRBD1 (6 bases). Trimming took off 4 bases at V and 2 bases at J, with 9 bases between the two ends. This CDR3 is 13 amino acids long. Germline assignment: CDR1 SGHRS and CDR2 YFSETQ. CDR3 bases: TGCGCCAGCAGCGGTGGACAGAACTATGGCTACACCTTC. Its protein is CASSGGQNYGYTF.

This clonotype was found a few times. The chain links TRBV10-3 to TRBJ2-2; possibly TRBD2 for D (6 bases). The CDR3 runs 18 residues. Germline V gene lookup returns CDR1 ENHRY and CDR2 SYGVKD. V was clipped by 0 bases and J by 1 base, with 15 bases between them. CDR3: CAISESPTGSGNTGELFF. The CDR3 bases are TGTGCCATCAGTGAGTCGCCCACGGGTAGCGGGAACACCGGGGAGCTGTTTTTT.

The J gene is TRBJ2-5, the V gene TRBV29-1; possibly TRBD1 or TRBD2 for D (5 bases each). The CDR3 is 15 residues long. The ends were cut back, 3 bases at V and 5 bases at J, with 19 bases in the middle. Germline V gene lookup returns CDR1 SQVTM and CDR2 ANQGSEA. Written as DNA, the CDR3 is TGCAGCGTTGATGAGGGGAGAGGGAACCGGGAGACCCAGTACTTC. Its protein is CSVDEGRGNRETQYF.

In its sample, this clonotype was seen a few times. The chain combines TRBV7-2 with TRBJ2-6, with 8 bases lining up with TRBD2. V dropped 5 bases and J dropped 2; count of bases not matched to a gene: 14. The CDR3 contains 19 residues. Per the germline V gene, CDR1 is SGHTA and CDR2 is FQGNSA. CDR3 loop: CASSPSGGRPPAGANVLTF. CDR3 sequence (DNA): TGTGCCAGCAGCCCCAGCGGGGGCAGGCCCCCCGCTGGGGCCAACGTCCTGACTTTC.

A note on this clonotype: The junction departs from the called germline gene at one end, perhaps through a read error. The V gene is TRBV11-2, the J gene TRBJ1-3; TRBD1 matches at 11 bases. The CDR3 has 16 amino acids. Germline V gives CDR1 SGHAT, CDR2 FQNNGV. The CDR3 protein is CVSSLGTGGSGNTIYF. In DNA, the CDR3 is TGTGTCAGCAGCTTAGGGACAGGGGGATCTGGAAACACCATATATTTT.

V and J are TRBV3-1 and TRBJ2-1; 9 nucleotides match TRBD1. The CDR3 sequence is 15 residues long. With V trimmed by 2 bases and J by 8 bases, 7 bases remained unmatched. Per germline, CDR1 LGHDT and CDR2 YNNKEL (reference sequence). CDR3 DNA sequence: TGTGCCAGCAGCCAACCGGGACAGGGTGATTATGAGCAGTTCTTC. Amino acids: CASSQPGQGDYEQFF.